The rows below give T cell receptor beta chains drawn from one sample of a study of cytomegalovirus exposure and HLA in healthy donors. Clones were read by immunoSEQ multiplex PCR, and TCRdb kept only the in-frame ones, dropping some. The sample lists some 160,000 clones, about 72% occurring once. Sequencing used PBMCs. Receptors originate from a man in his forties in good health and CMV-seronegative. CDR3s include the opening cysteine and the closing phenylalanine or tryptophan. A D gene is named only where the DNA matches it firmly. Where a row states a size, it is once, few, many or the class of an expanded clone; other rows omit it.

d_gene | len | j_gene | v_gene | abundance | CDR3aa | CDR3nt
NA | 18 | TRBJ2-7 | TRBV7-8 | NA | CASSLLGTAWMSTYEQYF | TGTGCCAGCAGCTTATTAGGCACAGCTTGGATGAGCACCTACGAGCAGTACTTC
NA | 14 | TRBJ1-4 | TRBV5-6 | NA | CASSLGRADEKLFF | TGTGCCAGCAGCTTGGGTCGAGCCGATGAAAAACTGTTTTTT
TRBD1 | 16 | TRBJ2-2 | TRBV28 | NA | CASTPGDRGLTGELFF | TGTGCCAGCACCCCGGGGGACAGGGGGCTTACCGGGGAGCTGTTTTTT
TRBD1 | 13 | TRBJ1-5 | TRBV19 | NA | CASRDRGDQPQHF | TGTGCCAGCAGGGACAGGGGTGATCAGCCCCAGCATTTT
NA | 16 | TRBJ2-1 | TRBV18 | NA | CASSSRPQETYNEQFF | TGTGCCAGCTCATCACGCCCACAGGAGACCTACAATGAGCAGTTCTTC
NA | 15 | TRBJ1-1 | TRBV10-1 | NA | CASSQSGTQITEAFF | TGCGCCAGCAGTCAAAGTGGGACACAAATCACTGAAGCTTTCTTT
TRBD1 | 14 | TRBJ1-6 | TRBV19 | few | CAIPRDRDHSPLHF | TGTGCCATCCCCCGGGACAGGGATCATTCACCCCTCCACTTT
TRBD1 | 15 | TRBJ1-3 | TRBV10-2 | NA | CASSESRTGGNTIYF | TGCGCCAGCAGTGAGTCAAGGACAGGCGGAAACACCATATATTTT
TRBD1 | 12 | TRBJ2-7 | TRBV2 | NA | CASRDRNYEQYF | TGTGCCAGCAGGGACAGGAACTACGAGCAGTACTTC
TRBD1 | 16 | TRBJ2-5 | TRBV5-4 | few | CASSLGQGHKGETQYF | TGTGCCAGCAGCCTTGGACAGGGCCACAAGGGAGAGACCCAGTACTTC
NA | 17 | TRBJ1-2 | TRBV5-6 | few | CASSPYNDRPHLYGYTF | TGTGCCAGCAGCCCTTATAATGACAGGCCTCACCTCTATGGCTACACCTTC
NA | 18 | TRBJ1-1 | TRBV5-4 | NA | CASSLYGGTTGMNTEAFF | TGTGCCAGCAGCTTGTATGGGGGAACCACAGGGATGAACACTGAAGCTTTCTTT
TRBD1 | 17 | TRBJ1-2 | TRBV2 | NA | CASSETGQSFAGYGYTF | TGTGCCAGCAGTGAAACGGGACAGTCCTTTGCTGGCTATGGCTACACCTTC
NA | 15 | TRBJ2-1 | TRBV11-2 | NA | CASSLVPGTYNEQFF | TGTGCCAGCAGCTTAGTCCCAGGGACCTACAATGAGCAGTTCTTC
NA | 14 | TRBJ2-7 | TRBV4-1 | NA | CASSHPGTSYEQYF | TGCGCCAGCAGCCATCCGGGTACCTCCTACGAGCAGTACTTC
NA | 14 | TRBJ2-7 | TRBV18 | NA | CASSPNRTPYEQYF | TGTGCCAGCTCACCAAACAGAACCCCCTACGAGCAGTACTTC
TRBD1 | 14 | TRBJ1-5 | TRBV27 | few | CARFHRGHGQPQHF | TGTGCCAGATTCCACAGGGGGCATGGTCAGCCCCAGCATTTT
NA | 13 | TRBJ1-5 | TRBV19 | NA | CASSTRVGQPQHF | TGTGCCAGTAGTACCAGGGTTGGGCAGCCCCAGCATTTT
TRBD1 | 15 | TRBJ1-6 | TRBV7-3 | NA | CASSLGTGNNSPLHF | TGTGCCAGCAGCTTAGGGACAGGGAATAATTCACCCCTCCACTTT
TRBD2 | 17 | TRBJ2-3 | TRBV7-8 | NA | CASSLVRLAGGRDTQYF | TGTGCCAGCAGCTTAGTAAGACTAGCGGGAGGGAGAGATACGCAGTATTTT
TRBD1 | 12 | TRBJ2-7 | TRBV11-2 | NA | CASSLGTGKQYF | TGTGCCAGCAGCTTAGGGACAGGGAAGCAGTACTTC
NA | 14 | TRBJ1-6 | TRBV6-5 | NA | CASSRTVENSPLHF | TGTGCCAGCAGTCGGACAGTGGAAAATTCACCCCTCCACTTT
NA | 14 | TRBJ2-7 | TRBV28 | NA | CASSSPHRVDEQYF | TGTGCCAGCAGCTCACCACACAGGGTTGACGAGCAGTACTTC
NA | 17 | TRBJ2-1 | TRBV1 | once | CTSSQVFGPFTSNEQFF | TGCACCAGCAGCCAAGTCTTTGGGCCTTTCACCAGCAATGAGCAGTTCTTC
TRBD2 | 16 | TRBJ2-3 | TRBV5-6 | NA | CASSFSILAGTDTQYF | TGTGCCAGCAGCTTTTCAATACTAGCGGGGACAGATACGCAGTATTTT
NA | 15 | TRBJ1-2 | TRBV5-6 | NA | CASSFLGRVKYGYTF | TGTGCCAGCAGCTTTCTCGGCAGGGTAAAGTATGGCTACACCTTC
NA | 14 | TRBJ2-1 | TRBV21-1 | NA | CASSWAVSYNEQFF | TGTGCCAGCTCTTGGGCAGTCTCCTACAATGAGCAGTTCTTC
NA | 14 | TRBJ1-1 | TRBV4-3 | few | CASSQGALNTEAFF | TGCGCCAGCAGCCAGGGAGCACTGAACACTGAAGCTTTCTTT
TRBD1 | 17 | TRBJ2-3 | TRBV5-1 | NA | CASSFMGQGVHTDTQYF | TGCGCCAGCAGCTTTATGGGGCAGGGGGTCCACACAGATACGCAGTATTTT